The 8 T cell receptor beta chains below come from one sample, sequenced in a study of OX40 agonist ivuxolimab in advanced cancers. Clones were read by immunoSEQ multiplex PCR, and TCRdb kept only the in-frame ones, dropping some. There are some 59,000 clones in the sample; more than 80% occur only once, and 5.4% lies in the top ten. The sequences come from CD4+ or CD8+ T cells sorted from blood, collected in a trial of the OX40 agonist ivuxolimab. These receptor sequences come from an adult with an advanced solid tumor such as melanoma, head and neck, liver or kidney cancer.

In nucleotides, the CDR3 is TGTGCCAGCAGCTTGGGGATGAACACTGAAGCTTTCTTT. Amino acid sequence: CASSLGMNTEAFF. The chain combines TRBV7-3 with TRBJ1-1; D ambiguous. Deletions cut 3 bases from V and 0 bases from J, with 5 bases between. The CDR3 is 13 amino acids. Germline V gives CDR1 SGHTA, CDR2 FQGTGA.

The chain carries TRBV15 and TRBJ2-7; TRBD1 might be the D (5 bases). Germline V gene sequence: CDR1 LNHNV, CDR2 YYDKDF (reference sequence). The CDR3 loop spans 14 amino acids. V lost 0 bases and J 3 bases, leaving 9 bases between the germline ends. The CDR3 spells CATSRDPGLYEQYF. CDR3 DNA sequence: TGTGCCACCAGCAGAGATCCAGGGCTCTACGAGCAGTACTTC.

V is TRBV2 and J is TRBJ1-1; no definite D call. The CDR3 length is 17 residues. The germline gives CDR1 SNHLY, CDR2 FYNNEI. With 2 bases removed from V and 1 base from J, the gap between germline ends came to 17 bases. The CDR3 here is CASSERLWASGNTEAFF. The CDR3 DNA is TGTGCCAGCAGTGAAAGGTTATGGGCGTCGGGGAACACTGAAGCTTTCTTT.

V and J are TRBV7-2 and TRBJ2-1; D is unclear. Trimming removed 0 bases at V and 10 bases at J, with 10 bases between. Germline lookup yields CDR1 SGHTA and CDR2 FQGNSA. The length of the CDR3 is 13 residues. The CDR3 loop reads CASSLAVGREQFF. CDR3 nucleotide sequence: TGTGCCAGCAGCTTAGCCGTAGGCAGGGAGCAGTTCTTC.

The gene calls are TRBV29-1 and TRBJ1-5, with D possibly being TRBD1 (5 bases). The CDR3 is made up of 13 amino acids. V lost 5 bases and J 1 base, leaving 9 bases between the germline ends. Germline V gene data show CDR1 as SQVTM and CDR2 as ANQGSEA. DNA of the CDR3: TGCAGCGTTCGGGACGGAAGCAATCAGCCCCAGCATTTT. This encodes CSVRDGSNQPQHF.

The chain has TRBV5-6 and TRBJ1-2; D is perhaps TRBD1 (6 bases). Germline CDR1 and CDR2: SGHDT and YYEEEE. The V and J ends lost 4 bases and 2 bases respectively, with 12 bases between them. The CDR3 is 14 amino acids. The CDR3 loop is CASSQGQLNYGYTF. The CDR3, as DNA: TGTGCCAGCAGCCAAGGACAGCTAAACTATGGCTACACCTTC.

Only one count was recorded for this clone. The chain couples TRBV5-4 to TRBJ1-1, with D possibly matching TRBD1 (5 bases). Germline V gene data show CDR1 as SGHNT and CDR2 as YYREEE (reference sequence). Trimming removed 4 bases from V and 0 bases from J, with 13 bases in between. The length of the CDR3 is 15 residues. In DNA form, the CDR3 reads TGTGCCAGCAGCCCCCGGGGGGGACTGAACACTGAAGCTTTCTTT. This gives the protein CASSPRGGLNTEAFF. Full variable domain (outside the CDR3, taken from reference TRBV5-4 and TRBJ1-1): ETGVTQSPTHLIKTRGQQVTLRCSSQSGHNTVSWYQQALGQGPQFIFQYYREEENGRGNFPPRFSGLQFPNYSSELNVNALELDDSALYLCASSPRGGLNTEAFFGQGTRLTVV.

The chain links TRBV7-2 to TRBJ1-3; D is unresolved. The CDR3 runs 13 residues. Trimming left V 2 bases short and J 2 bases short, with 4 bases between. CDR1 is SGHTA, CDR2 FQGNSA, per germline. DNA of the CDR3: TGTGCCAGCAGCTTATTAGCTGGAAACACCATATATTTT. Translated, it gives CASSLLAGNTIYF.